What follows are 9 T cell receptor beta chains derived from one specimen sequenced in a study of cytomegalovirus exposure and HLA in healthy donors. The PCR was carried out with 60 Vbeta primers and 13 Jbeta primers. Here immunoSEQ multiplex PCR was the method, and the copy in TCRdb shows in-frame clones only, minus some. The top ten clones hold less than 1.1% of a sample with approximately 110,000 clones, 80% to 90% of them seen once. The sequenced material came from PBMCs. The receptors shown here come from a woman aged 25 to 39 in good health and CMV-seronegative.

As concerns this clone: Sequence at one end of the junction differs from germline and may be a read error. V gene TRBV7-9 combines with J gene TRBJ1-4; a weak D match, TRBD1 (6 bases). Germline CDR1 is SEHNR and CDR2 is FQNEAQ (reference sequence). CDR3 length equals 14 residues. CDR3 residues: CSSSSQGSNEKLFF. DNA for the CDR3: TGTTCCAGCAGCTCTCAGGGGTCTAATGAAAAACTGTTTTTT. The whole variable domain, filled in from reference TRBV7-9 and TRBJ1-4, reads DTGVSQNPRHKITKRGQNVTFRCDPISEHNRLYWYRQTLGQGPEFLTYFQNEAQLEKSRLLSDRFSAERPKGSFSTLEIQRTEQGDSAMYLCSSSSQGSNEKLFFGSGTQLSVL.

The chain employs TRBV4-1 and TRBJ2-5; a possible D gene is TRBD2 (7 bases). This CDR3 contains 16 residues. Germline V gene lookup returns CDR1 MGHRA and CDR2 YSYEKL. Trimming removed 4 bases at V and 0 bases at J, with 15 bases between. CDR3 amino acids: CASSRRGGANQETQYF. DNA for the CDR3: TGCGCCAGCAGCCGGAGAGGGGGGGCGAACCAAGAGACCCAGTACTTC.

V gene TRBV27 combines with J gene TRBJ1-4, with 8 bases identical to TRBD1. The CDR3 length is 15 residues. V was clipped by 7 bases and J by 3 bases; unmatched bases: 7. The germline V gene encodes CDR1 MNHEY and CDR2 SMNVEV (reference sequence). The CDR3 nucleotides are TGTGCCAGCACCAAACAGGGGGTTCCTAATGAAAAACTGTTTTTT. This codes for CASTKQGVPNEKLFF.

The V and J genes are TRBV6-1 and TRBJ1-2; D may be TRBD1 (5 bases). V shed 5 bases and J shed 5 bases, with 12 bases lying between them. The length of the CDR3 is 13 residues. CDR1 MNHNS and CDR2 SASEGT come from the germline V gene. CDR3 nucleotides: TGTGCCAGCAGTACGGCAGGGTATTATGGCTACACCTTC. Translated, it gives CASSTAGYYGYTF.

This clone has more than one count but fewer than ten. CDR3 loop: CASNRGGLEAFF. The CDR3 DNA reads TGTGCCAGTAACCGTGGAGGTTTAGAAGCTTTCTTT. V usage is TRBV19 and J usage is TRBJ1-1; D uncertain. V lost 7 bases to trimming and J lost 8 bases, with 14 bases between them. Germline V lookup: CDR1 LNHDA, CDR2 SQIVND (reference sequence). This CDR3 is 12 amino acids long.

The V and J genes are TRBV21-1 and TRBJ2-3; the table names TRBD2, a call not compared with the DNA. TRBV21-1 is an annotated pseudogene. The CDR3 totals 17 residues. In DNA, the CDR3 is TGTGCCAGCAGCAAAGAGGGGGGACTAGCCTGCACAGATACGCAGTATTTT. This gives the protein CASSKEGGLACTDTQYF.

This clone appeared once. The rearrangement links TRBV7-3 to TRBJ2-2; D remains ambiguous. The CDR3 covers 14 residues. Trimming cost V 6 bases and J 0 bases, with 8 bases left between them. CDR1 is SGHTA, CDR2 FQGTGA, per germline. This CDR3 is CASRRYTNTGELFF. Written as DNA, the CDR3 is TGTGCCAGCAGGAGGTATACGAACACCGGGGAGCTGTTTTTT.

V usage is TRBV28 and J usage is TRBJ2-7; 12 bases are shared with TRBD2. Germline CDR1 MDHEN, CDR2 SYDVKM. The CDR3 consists of 17 residues. V dropped 6 bases and J dropped 0; count of bases not matched to a gene: 9. CDR3 in DNA: TGTGCCAGCAGGGGTGGACTAGCGGGGCTTTTCTCCTACGAGCAGTACTTC. Protein product: CASRGGLAGLFSYEQYF.

The V gene is TRBV19, the J gene TRBJ1-2; TRBD1 matches at 7 bases. CDR3 length: 17 residues. The V gene end was trimmed by 6 bases and the J gene end by 1 base; junction bases not matched to a gene: 14. The germline V gene has CDR1 LNHDA and CDR2 SQIVND (reference sequence). The chain's CDR3 is CASSSLLRGLDNYGYTF. CDR3 DNA: TGTGCCAGTAGCAGCTTGCTCAGGGGGTTGGATAACTATGGCTACACCTTC.